The TCR beta chain described here comes from a study of early T cells in non-severe SARS-CoV-2 infection. Study-level background: Bulk RNA from unsorted whole blood was sequenced; chains were unpaired.

TCRdb redid the calling of the 5' RACE reads with MiXCR, one entry per CDR3 protein. Of about 70,000 distinct CDR3 sequences listed, roughly 12% are singletons. This CDR3 contains 14 residues. The germline V and J ends were trimmed by 6 bases and 3 bases, with 15 bases remaining between them. Germline CDR1 reads SGHVS; CDR2 reads FQNEAQ. This TCR was sampled from an adult who was a healthcare worker with PCR-confirmed SARS-CoV-2 infection or an uninfected control (not recorded which). The chain employs TRBV7-8 and TRBJ2-7, with D perhaps given as TRBD1 or TRBD2 (6 bases each). The sample consisted of whole blood. CDR3 sequence: CASSSGGGIYEQYF. As DNA, the CDR3 is TGTGCCAGCAGTTCTGGGGGCGGGATCTACGAGCAGTACTTC.